These T cell receptor beta chains were read from a single sample in a study of cytomegalovirus exposure and HLA in healthy donors. Sequenced by immunoSEQ multiplex PCR; TCRdb stores in-frame clones only, minus some. Found here are about 67,000 clones, approximately 67% of them singletons; the top ten hold 2% to 2.5%. What was sequenced was PBMCs. The receptors stem from a woman aged 25 to 45 in good health and CMV-seronegative. Each CDR3 is given without its conserved first and last residue.

j_call: TRBJ1-2; v_call: TRBV19; cdr3_aa: ASSVTGVANYGYT
j_call: TRBJ2-6; v_call: TRBV14; cdr3_aa: ASSQAEDRLSGANVLT
j_call: TRBJ2-3; v_call: TRBV7-2; cdr3_aa: ASSAGRGDTQY
j_call: TRBJ1-1; v_call: TRBV2; cdr3_aa: ASGQQGAFAEAF
j_call: TRBJ2-5; v_call: TRBV19; cdr3_aa: ASSVTSGGGETQY
j_call: TRBJ1-3; v_call: TRBV15; cdr3_aa: ATSRDQAYSGNTIY
j_call: TRBJ1-2; v_call: TRBV5-1; cdr3_aa: ASSLEGEGYT
j_call: TRBJ1-3; v_call: TRBV6-5; cdr3_aa: ASKSGSGNTIY
j_call: TRBJ1-3; v_call: TRBV29-1; cdr3_aa: SVSSTASGNTIY
j_call: TRBJ1-1; v_call: TRBV27; cdr3_aa: ASSLEGYMNTEAF
j_call: TRBJ2-1; v_call: TRBV7-8; cdr3_aa: ASSFLLAGGIQF
j_call: TRBJ2-1; v_call: TRBV27; cdr3_aa: ASTSPSAGGLQEF
j_call: TRBJ2-7; v_call: TRBV28; cdr3_aa: ASSFQQKAAYEQY
j_call: TRBJ2-3; v_call: TRBV9; cdr3_aa: ASSGLGTDTQY
j_call: NA; v_call: TRBV5-6; cdr3_aa: ASSSDLGTAFGEQY
j_call: TRBJ2-2; v_call: TRBV10-3; cdr3_aa: AISEDTGQNTGELF
j_call: TRBJ2-3; v_call: TRBV7-9; cdr3_aa: ASSLGVGDTQY
j_call: TRBJ1-5; v_call: TRBV18; cdr3_aa: ASSPPTGKGDQPQH
j_call: TRBJ2-3; v_call: TRBV28; cdr3_aa: ASGTGVFTDTQY
j_call: TRBJ2-5; v_call: TRBV7-9; cdr3_aa: ASSLQGSETQY
j_call: TRBJ2-1; v_call: TRBV11-2; cdr3_aa: ASILDASGGFHNEQF
j_call: TRBJ1-4; v_call: TRBV19; cdr3_aa: ATTQGWGTNEKLF
j_call: TRBJ1-4; v_call: TRBV6-1; cdr3_aa: ASTRMRGEKLF
j_call: TRBJ2-1; v_call: TRBV4-1; cdr3_aa: ASSQDSRGLYNEQF
j_call: TRBJ2-1; v_call: TRBV7-2; cdr3_aa: ASSLARASGGYQF
j_call: TRBJ1-5; v_call: TRBV4-1; cdr3_aa: ASSQDTGQGALLGNQPQH
j_call: TRBJ1-2; v_call: TRBV4-1; cdr3_aa: ASREAGQGNYGYT
j_call: TRBJ2-5; v_call: TRBV6-5; cdr3_aa: ASSYAGRETQY
j_call: TRBJ1-6; v_call: TRBV19; cdr3_aa: ASTLGGSNPWSYNSPLH
j_call: TRBJ2-1; v_call: TRBV29-1; cdr3_aa: SVEEAGTKQF
j_call: TRBJ2-1; v_call: TRBV30; cdr3_aa: AWGWGSTGNEQF
j_call: TRBJ2-7; v_call: TRBV6-5; cdr3_aa: ASSYKQSEQY
j_call: TRBJ2-3; v_call: TRBV12-5; cdr3_aa: ASGLGTSGTTDTQY
j_call: TRBJ2-3; v_call: TRBV19; cdr3_aa: ASSIVGGQGTQY
j_call: TRBJ2-3; v_call: TRBV7-9; cdr3_aa: ASSLDGGSTDTQY
j_call: TRBJ2-3; v_call: TRBV7-3; cdr3_aa: ASSPYRGGVDTQY